This T cell receptor beta chain was sequenced in a study of Ad26.COV2.S vaccination and SARS-CoV-2 variants. Treatment denoted: over 15 received Ad26.COV2.S at low or high dose, single or two shots; 5 received placebo; per-sample allocation not given. Sampling was done on day 63 after the first vaccine or placebo injection. TCRdb keeps only in-frame clones here, not all; method: immunoSEQ multiplex PCR. The sample has roughly 380,000 clones; approximately 90% are singletons. Germline CDR1 is SGHNT and CDR2 is YYREEE (reference sequence). CDR3 length equals 14 residues. The V end was cut by 4 bases, the J end by 0 bases, with 8 bases between.

The sample here was peripheral blood, taken in a trial of Ad26.COV2.S vaccine versus placebo. The sequence was obtained from a person aged 18-65 years who received the Ad26.COV2.S COVID-19 vaccine or a placebo. This chain joins TRBV5-4 and TRBJ2-1; D not certain. The CDR3: CASSAQSSYNEQFF. For the CDR3, the DNA is TGTGCCAGCAGCGCACAGAGCTCCTACAATGAGCAGTTCTTC.